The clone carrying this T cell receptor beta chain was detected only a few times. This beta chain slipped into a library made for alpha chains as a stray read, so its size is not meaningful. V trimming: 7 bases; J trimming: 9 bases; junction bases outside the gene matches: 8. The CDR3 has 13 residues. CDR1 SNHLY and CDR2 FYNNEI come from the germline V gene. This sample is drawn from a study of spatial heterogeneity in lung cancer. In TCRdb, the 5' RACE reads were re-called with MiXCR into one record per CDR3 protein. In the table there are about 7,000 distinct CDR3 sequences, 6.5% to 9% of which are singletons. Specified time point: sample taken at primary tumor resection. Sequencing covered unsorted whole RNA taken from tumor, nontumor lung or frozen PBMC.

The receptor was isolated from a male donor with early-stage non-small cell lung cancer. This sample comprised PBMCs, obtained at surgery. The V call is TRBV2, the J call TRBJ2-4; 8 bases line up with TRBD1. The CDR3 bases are TGTGCCAGCACTAGGACAGGGCGGGGCATTCAGTACTTC. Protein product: CASTRTGRGIQYF.